The source of this T cell receptor beta chain is a study of CD8+CD57+ T cells in acquired aplastic anemia. The overall study: On average, sorted CD4+ and CD8+ cells gave around 3 ug of DNA. CD4+ cells from healthy donors averaged about 10.8 million reads.

Details on this clonotype: The antigen remains undetermined.

Profiling of TCR beta VDJ combinations and CDR3 sequences used genomic DNA as template. Using its own MiXCR run on the reads, TCRdb lists one record per CDR3 protein. The sample carries about 68,000 distinct CDR3 sequences, around half recorded once. Overall study results and limits: No significant difference in CD8+ Simpson's diversity was found between patients and controls. Patients and controls shared some 29 CD8+ CDR3 sequences, which appeared highly expressed in patients and within their immunodominant clones.

Germline loops: CDR1 SNHLY, CDR2 FYNNEI. V was cut by 0 bases and J by 7 bases, with 6 bases left in between. There are 12 residues in the CDR3. This clonotype originated in a human donor in good health, serving as a control. The chain couples TRBV2 to TRBJ1-2; D not certain. The specimen was sorted CD4+, CD8+, or CD8+CD57+ T cells (not recorded which) from PBMCs. The CDR3 spells CASSEAAPGYTF. The DNA for the CDR3 is TGTGCCAGCAGTGAAGCTGCTCCTGGCTACACCTTC.